This note documents a single T cell receptor beta chain sequence. The antigen remains unidentified. These data originate in a study of shared clonotypes between healthy human individuals. From germline, CDR1 is SGHNT and CDR2 YYREEE (reference sequence). The length of the CDR3 is 13 residues. V was pared by 3 bases and J by 4 bases, with 0 bases of the junction left unmatched. Points from the study as a whole: Blood was the only sampled material, and tissue repertoires likely differ.

As originally analysed: Filtering differed for immunoSEQ, which gave only junction sequences without quality scores. Repertoires were generated with immunoSEQ multiplex PCR, while TCRdb's copy carries only in-frame clones and drops some. From that table come the V and J calls and clone size; the DNA was used to work out D and trimming. The sample has roughly 380,000 clones, about 97% seen once; the top ten hold about 0.32%. This receptor was identified in a young man in good health. The rearrangement links TRBV5-4 to TRBJ1-1; 10 nucleotides agree with TRBD1. Sequenced material: memory CD8+ T cells sorted from blood. The subset here: CD45RO+ cells pooled with CCR7-negative TemRA cells. The CDR3 is CASSWTGGTEAFF. In DNA, the CDR3 is TGTGCCAGCAGCTGGACAGGGGGCACTGAAGCTTTCTTT.